A selection of T cell receptor beta chains follows, all from one sample in a study of blood T cell repertoires in COVID-19. TCRdb's copy holds only in-frame clones and misses some; the assay was immunoSEQ multiplex PCR. The sample gives tens of thousands of clones, about 92% of which show up once; more than 30% is in the top ten. The specimen sequenced was peripheral blood. The receptors derive from a man aged 70-80 years with active COVID-19. Each CDR3 is given with its conserved first and last residue. The D gene is left open where the match is weak. The listing skips clone size in some rows; elsewhere it reads once, few, many or a size class.

CDR3,DNA,V,size,D,J
CASSLPPAGTPNYGYTF,TGTGCCAGCAGTTTACCTCCCGCCGGGACTCCTAACTATGGCTACACCTTC,TRBV28,.,.,TRBJ1-2
CASRLADSTDTQYF,TGTGCCAGCAGGCTAGCGGATAGCACAGATACGCAGTATTTT,TRBV5-5,.,TRBD2,TRBJ2-3
CASSPFQGQMNTGELFF,TGTGCCAGCTCACCGTTTCAGGGACAAATGAACACCGGGGAGCTGTTTTTT,TRBV18,.,.,TRBJ2-2
CATSTSRTSGGTEQFF,TGTGCCACCAGCACCTCCCGGACTAGCGGGGGGACTGAGCAGTTCTTC,TRBV15,.,TRBD2,TRBJ2-1
CASSPPGQASYNEQFF,TGTGCCAGCTCACCCCCAGGGCAGGCGTCCTACAATGAGCAGTTCTTC,TRBV18,few,.,TRBJ2-1
CASSPFRGDGYEQYF,TGTGCCAGCAGCCCTTTCCGGGGGGACGGCTACGAGCAGTACTTC,TRBV3-1/TRBV3-2,.,TRBD2,TRBJ2-7
CASSVGGSYGYTF,TGTGCCAGCAGTGTAGGGGGTAGCTATGGCTACACCTTC,TRBV2,.,.,TRBJ1-2
CASSGGAAETQYF,TGTGCCAGCAGCGGGGGGGCAGCAGAGACCCAGTACTTC,TRBV2,.,TRBD2,TRBJ2-5
CASSRSGRARTDTQYF,TGTGCCAGCAGCAGGAGCGGGAGGGCCCGCACAGATACGCAGTATTTT,TRBV5-4,.,TRBD2,TRBJ2-3
CASSPLPGQQMNTEAFF,TGTGCCAGCAGTCCCTTACCGGGACAGCAAATGAACACTGAAGCTTTCTTT,TRBV6-6,.,TRBD1,TRBJ1-1
CASSRGANTEAFF,TGTGCCAGCAGCCGCGGAGCAAACACTGAAGCTTTCTTT,TRBV7-2,.,.,TRBJ1-1
CASSFYPDTQYF,TGTGCCAGCAGTTTCTACCCAGATACGCAGTATTTT,TRBV12-3/TRBV12-4,.,.,TRBJ2-3
CASSRGGQGLEQYF,TGTGCCAGCAGTAGGGGGGGACAGGGGCTCGAGCAGTACTTC,TRBV28,.,TRBD1,TRBJ2-7
CASSPDEGVYTEAFF,TGTGCCAGCTCACCCGATGAAGGGGTTTACACTGAAGCTTTCTTT,TRBV18,.,.,TRBJ1-1
CASSFGQGATQYF,TGCGCCAGCAGCTTTGGCCAAGGGGCGACGCAGTATTTT,TRBV5-1,.,.,TRBJ2-3
CASSQDSIGGEKLFF,TGCGCCAGCAGCCAAGATTCGATAGGGGGTGAAAAACTGTTTTTT,TRBV4-1,once,.,TRBJ1-4
CASSLDAKNQPQHF,TGCGCCAGCAGCTTGGACGCTAAAAATCAGCCCCAGCATTTT,TRBV5-1,.,.,TRBJ1-5
CASSQEGAAMNTEAFF,TGCGCCAGCAGCCAAGAGGGGGCAGCGATGAACACTGAAGCTTTCTTT,TRBV4-1,.,.,TRBJ1-1
CASSLARLGTGELFF,TGTGCCAGCAGCTTAGCTCGACTCGGGACCGGGGAGCTGTTTTTT,TRBV7-2,.,.,TRBJ2-2
CASGPTSGRSNTGELFF,TGTGCCAGCGGCCCAACTAGCGGGAGGTCGAACACCGGGGAGCTGTTTTTT,TRBV27,.,TRBD2,TRBJ2-2
CASNLQGLYGYTF,TGTGCCAGCAACCTACAGGGTCTCTATGGCTACACCTTC,TRBV28,.,.,TRBJ1-2
CSASLVGANVLTF,TGCAGTGCTAGTTTAGTTGGGGCCAACGTCCTGACTTTC,TRBV20-1,.,.,TRBJ2-6
CASSLGGLAQYF,TGTGCCAGCAGTTTGGGAGGGTTGGCCCAGTACTTC,TRBV28,.,TRBD2,TRBJ2-5
CASSLGILGRETQYF,TGTGCCAGCAGCTTAGGGATTCTTGGGAGGGAGACCCAGTACTTC,TRBV11-2,.,.,TRBJ2-5
CASSLGQTYNEQFF,TGCGCCAGCAGCTTGGGCCAGACCTACAATGAGCAGTTCTTC,TRBV5-1,.,.,TRBJ2-1
CASSLYIVGLAGTGELFF,TGTGCCAGCAGTCTTTATATTGTGGGACTAGCGGGCACCGGGGAGCTGTTTTTT,TRBV27,once,TRBD2,TRBJ2-2
CASSPGSYNEQFF,TGTGCCAGCAGCCCAGGATCCTACAATGAGCAGTTCTTC,TRBV12-3/TRBV12-4,.,.,TRBJ2-1
CASNKGLAVQETQYF,TGTGCCAGCAACAAAGGACTAGCAGTCCAAGAGACCCAGTACTTC,TRBV7-8,.,TRBD2,TRBJ2-5
CASSQDRGTGVYEQFF,TGTGCCAGCAGCCAAGATCGGGGGACAGGGGTCTATGAGCAGTTCTTC,TRBV4-2,.,TRBD1,TRBJ2-1
CASSGGLNQPQHF,TGTGCCAGTTCAGGGGGTCTCAATCAGCCCCAGCATTTT,TRBV7-2,.,TRBD1,TRBJ1-5
CASSLSGLGLYEQYF,TGTGCCAGCAGCTTAAGTGGCTTGGGCCTTTACGAGCAGTACTTC,TRBV5-6,.,.,TRBJ2-7
CASQNQRGPNQPQHF,TGTGCCAGTCAGAATCAAAGGGGGCCAAATCAGCCCCAGCATTTT,TRBV19,.,TRBD1,TRBJ1-5
CASSGSFISGNTIYF,TGTGCCAGCAGTGGTTCCTTTATCTCTGGAAACACCATATATTTT,TRBV2,.,.,TRBJ1-3
CASSKRTVPNEQYF,TGTGCCAGCAGCAAGAGGACAGTTCCCAACGAGCAGTACTTC,TRBV7-9,.,.,TRBJ2-7
CASSWDTSYEQYF,TGTGCCAGCAGTTGGGACACCTCCTACGAGCAGTACTTC,TRBV6-5,.,.,TRBJ2-7
CASSLGQQNTEAFF,TGTGCCAGCAGCTTGGGACAGCAGAACACTGAAGCTTTCTTT,TRBV5-4,.,.,TRBJ1-1
CASSPEGVHLAKNIQYF,TGTGCCAGCTCACCAGAAGGGGTTCACTTAGCCAAAAACATTCAGTACTTC,TRBV18,once,.,TRBJ2-4
CASSQSRTANEKLFF,TGTGCCAGCAGCCAATCTCGGACAGCAAATGAAAAACTGTTTTTT,TRBV16,.,.,TRBJ1-4
CASRRAAHMNTEAFF,TGTGCCAGTAGGAGGGCAGCCCATATGAACACTGAAGCTTTCTTT,TRBV19,.,.,TRBJ1-1
CASSVGEGSYEQYF,TGTGCCAGCAGCGTAGGTGAGGGCTCCTACGAGCAGTACTTC,TRBV9,.,.,TRBJ2-7
CASSLTGPYNEQFF,TGTGCCAGCAGTTTAACAGGGCCCTACAATGAGCAGTTCTTC,TRBV2,.,.,TRBJ2-1
CASSPLAGPSGEQFF,TGTGCCAGCTCACCACTGGCGGGGCCGTCCGGTGAGCAGTTCTTC,TRBV18,.,.,TRBJ2-1
CASSVEGRDYEQYF,TGTGCCAGCAGCGTAGAGGGCAGGGACTACGAGCAGTACTTC,TRBV9,once,.,TRBJ2-7
CASTAGTGGETQYF,TGTGCCAGTACCGCCGGGACAGGAGGGGAGACCCAGTACTTC,TRBV19,.,TRBD1,TRBJ2-5
CATSRGGTARYEQYF,TGTGCCACCAGCAGAGGAGGAACGGCAAGGTACGAGCAGTACTTC,TRBV15,.,.,TRBJ2-7
CASSRQEGTYEQYF,TGTGCCAGCTCACGACAGGAAGGGACCTACGAGCAGTACTTC,TRBV18,few,.,TRBJ2-7
CAISLQGYEQYF,TGTGCCATCAGCCTACAGGGCTACGAGCAGTACTTC,TRBV10-3,.,.,TRBJ2-7
CASSQDWEGQTDTQYF,TGCGCCAGCAGCCAAGATTGGGAGGGGCAAACAGATACGCAGTATTTT,TRBV4-3,.,TRBD2,TRBJ2-3
CASSFPSVRYRNTIYF,TGTGCCAGCAGCTTCCCGAGTGTGCGGTACCGAAACACCATATATTTT,TRBV7-9,.,.,TRBJ1-3